This T cell receptor beta chain emerged from a study of Tregs in tolerant kidney transplant recipients. Study outcomes and limitations: In tolerant patients, donor-specific Tregs outgrew total Tregs, suggesting antigen-driven expansion.

Of note for this clone: The antigen remains unidentified.

Clones were read by immunoSEQ multiplex PCR, and TCRdb kept only the in-frame ones, dropping some. The sample has about 64,000 clones; more than 75% are singletons. Recipients received nonmyeloablative bone marrow transplants from related graft donors, with transient mixed chimerism. This CDR3 has 14 amino acids. Germline assignment: CDR1 GTSNPN and CDR2 SVGIG (reference sequence). The V and J ends lost 4 bases and 6 bases, in that order; junction bases with no gene match: 11. This specimen was CD4+ T cells from blood (PBMCs), taken 6 months after the transplant. This clonotype was obtained from a human patient who received a combined kidney and bone marrow transplant. Among the T cells, some may be from the graft donor. The genes are TRBV30 and TRBJ2-7; 8 bases match TRBD1. The CDR3 coding sequence is TGTGCCTGGACCCCGGGACAGGTCCCCTTCGAGCAGTACTTC. Protein product: CAWTPGQVPFEQYF. Drawing the rest from reference TRBV30 and TRBJ2-7, the complete variable domain is SQTIHQWPATLVQPVGSPLSLECTVEGTSNPNLYWYRQAAGRGLQLLFYSVGIGQISSEVPQNLSASRPQDRQFILSSKKLLLSDSGFYLCAWTPGQVPFEQYFGPGTRLTVT.